The 13 T cell receptor beta chains below all came from one sample that was sequenced in a study of shared clonotypes between healthy human individuals. The data were produced by immunoSEQ multiplex PCR, yet TCRdb's version contains in-frame clones alone and is incomplete. The table shows some 2,500,000 clones, with 85% to 95% occurring only once. What was sequenced was naive CD4+ T cells from PBMCs. Subset denoted: CD45RA+ positively selected. The receptors here all came from a man aged 18 to 30 in good health. Some clones in this sample may be carry-over from other donors' samples.

The V and J genes are TRBV19 and TRBJ1-1; D ambiguous. CDR1 and CDR2 (germline): LNHDA, SQIVND (reference sequence). This CDR3 region has 15 residues. Trimming took off 4 bases at V and 2 bases at J, with 14 bases between the two ends. CDR3 bases: TGTGCCAGTAGTAGCGGTGCCGGCAGCAACACTGAAGCTTTCTTT. Translating gives CASSSGAGSNTEAFF.

The CDR3 loop reads CASSLSSDRGRGDTQYF. In DNA form, the CDR3 reads TGTGCCAGCAGCTTGAGTTCAGACAGGGGGCGCGGCGATACGCAGTATTTT. This rearrangement joins TRBV5-6 to TRBJ2-3; 10 nucleotides match TRBD1. Germline V gene sequence: CDR1 SGHDT, CDR2 YYEEEE. The length of the CDR3 is 17 residues. Losses at the gene ends were 1 base for V and 6 bases for J; bases not matched to a gene: 11.

The J gene is TRBJ1-5, the V gene TRBV9; D possibly corresponds to TRBD1 (6 bases). V gave up 3 bases and J gave up 9 bases, with 19 bases separating them. The CDR3 has 15 amino acids. Per the germline V gene, CDR1 is SGDLS and CDR2 is YYNGEE. CDR3: CASSARADRGGPQHF. Here the CDR3 DNA reads TGTGCCAGCAGCGCGAGGGCGGACCGAGGGGGGCCCCAGCATTTT. The full variable domain, completed using reference TRBV9 and TRBJ1-5, is DSGVTQTPKHLITATGQRVTLRCSPRSGDLSVYWYQQSLDQGLQFLIQYYNGEERAKGNILERFSAQQFPDLHSELNLSSLELGDSALYFCASSARADRGGPQHFGDGTRLSIL.

This clone occurred once. The genes are TRBV29-1 and TRBJ2-2; D gene unclear. The V gene's germline CDR1 is SQVTM and CDR2 ANQGSEA. V was clipped by 4 bases and J by 0 bases, with 9 bases between them. The CDR3 runs to 14 residues. CDR3 nucleotide sequence: TGCAGCGTTGGGGCTTTTCCGAACACCGGGGAGCTGTTTTTT. It translates to CSVGAFPNTGELFF.

The rearrangement uses TRBV7-7 and TRBJ2-2, with 9 bases aligning to TRBD2. The CDR3 extends over 17 amino acids. The J segment lost 1 base and the V segment lost 2 bases, leaving 5 bases of the junction unmatched. Per the germline V gene, CDR1 is SSHAT and CDR2 is FNYEAQ (reference sequence). CDR3 sequence (DNA): TGTGCCAGCAGCTTAAATTTAGCGGGAGTGAACACCGGGGAGCTGTTTTTT. Its protein is CASSLNLAGVNTGELFF.

Concerning this clone: Other nucleotide sequences from this sample produce the same CDR3. This chain links TRBV6-1 with TRBJ1-3, with 7 positions matching TRBD1. Germline V gene data show CDR1 as MNHNS and CDR2 as SASEGT. V gave up 4 bases and J gave up 3 bases; unmatched junction bases: 3. CDR3 length: 14 amino acids. The CDR3 sequence is CASSVTGDGNTIYF. CDR3 coding DNA: TGTGCCAGCAGTGTTACAGGGGATGGAAACACCATATATTTT.

V and J are TRBV5-4 and TRBJ2-7, with D perhaps matching TRBD1 (6 bases). CDR3 length: 14 residues. Germline V gene lookup returns CDR1 SGHNT and CDR2 YYREEE (reference sequence). The ends were cut back, 4 bases at V and 4 bases at J, with 15 bases in the middle. The CDR3 nucleotides are TGTGCCAGCAGCCCCCAGGGGACGCGATACGAGCAGTACTTC. It encodes CASSPQGTRYEQYF.

The CDR3 protein is CASSIADYLTDTQYF. CDR3 nucleotide sequence: TGTGCCAGTAGTATTGCGGACTATCTCACAGATACGCAGTATTTT. The chain has TRBV19 and TRBJ2-3; a weak D match, TRBD2 (6 bases). V dropped 3 bases and J dropped 2 bases, with 12 bases sitting between them. The CDR3 is 15 amino acids. Germline V gives CDR1 LNHDA, CDR2 SQIVND (reference sequence).

The V call is TRBV7-8, the J call TRBJ2-5; TRBD1 aligns across 7 bases. CDR3 size: 17 residues. CDR1 SGHVS and CDR2 FQNEAQ come from the germline V gene. V shed 7 bases and J 1 base; nucleotides not matched to a gene: 15. Here the CDR3 DNA reads TGTGCCAGCACCTCGAAGGCAAGGGGGCTACCCCAAGAGACCCAGTACTTC. It specifies CASTSKARGLPQETQYF. The whole variable domain, remainder taken from reference TRBV7-8 and TRBJ2-5, is GAGVSQSPRYKVAKRGQDVALRCDPISGHVSLFWYQQALGQGPEFLTYFQNEAQLDKSGLPSDRFFAERPEGSVSTLKIQRTQQEDSAVYLCASTSKARGLPQETQYFGPGTRLLVL.

The V and J genes are TRBV5-4 and TRBJ2-1; 7 bases line up with TRBD2. Per the germline V gene, CDR1 is SGHNT and CDR2 is YYREEE (reference sequence). V was pared by 0 bases and J by 12 bases, with 12 bases of the junction left unmatched. CDR3 length: 15 residues. CDR3 residues: CASSLDPGGQVRQFF. The CDR3 nucleotides are TGTGCCAGCAGCTTGGACCCGGGGGGTCAGGTTAGGCAGTTCTTC.

CDR3 sequence: CASSLSRLGERGQYF. The CDR3 coding sequence is TGTGCCAGCAGCTTGTCCCGCTTGGGGGAAAGGGGGCAGTACTTC. V usage is TRBV7-8 and J usage is TRBJ2-7; perhaps D is TRBD1 or TRBD2 (5 bases each). Germline loops: CDR1 SGHVS, CDR2 FQNEAQ. V was trimmed by 3 bases and J by 9 bases, leaving 21 bases between them. This CDR3 contains 15 residues. The whole variable domain, remainder taken from reference TRBV7-8 and TRBJ2-7, is GAGVSQSPRYKVAKRGQDVALRCDPISGHVSLFWYQQALGQGPEFLTYFQNEAQLDKSGLPSDRFFAERPEGSVSTLKIQRTQQEDSAVYLCASSLSRLGERGQYFGPGTRLTVT.

The chain uses TRBV7-2 and TRBJ2-1; D remains unclear. Germline-derived CDR1 and CDR2 are SGHTA and FQGNSA. V lost 4 bases and J lost 2, with 12 bases in between. CDR3 size: 15 residues. The CDR3 DNA reads TGTGCCAGCAGCTCGGGCCTCCCGGCCTACAATGAGCAGTTCTTC. This gives the protein CASSSGLPAYNEQFF.

The chain links TRBV5-1 to TRBJ2-3, with unresolved D. Deletions cut 7 bases from V and 0 bases from J, with 12 bases between. The CDR3 length is 14 residues. Germline V gene sequence: CDR1 SGHRS, CDR2 YFSETQ. The CDR3 sequence is CASGPQPSTDTQYF. The CDR3 DNA follows: TGCGCCAGCGGACCTCAACCTAGCACAGATACGCAGTATTTT.